This TCR beta chain was profiled in a study of T cell repertoires in cytomegalovirus infection. On the study more broadly: Public TCR beta signatures provided an indication of both CMV infection and a matching HLA type.

TCRdb itself ran the reads through MiXCR, one entry per CDR3 protein. The profile shows around 280,000 distinct CDR3 sequences, about 13% of them singletons. Ten or more counts support this clonotype. Its antigen remains unidentified. The study's findings and limits: There were carriers of CMV plus the relevant HLA, and cumulative public TCR beta family frequency identified them. Clonotypes of TCR beta that were HLA-C-restricted and CMV-specific dominated the ex vivo response.

The sample taken for sequencing was PBMCs. This receptor was identified in a human donor in good health (CMV status not recorded). Some clones in this sample may be carry-over from other donors' samples.

The CDR3 here is CASSYYKGISNQPQHF. CDR3 nucleotide sequence: TGTGCCAGCAGTTATTACAAGGGGATCAGCAATCAGCCCCAGCATTTT. The chain couples TRBV28 to TRBJ1-5; TRBD1 might be the D (5 bases). V gave up 4 bases and J gave up 1 base, with 14 bases separating them. Germline CDR1 and CDR2: MDHEN and SYDVKM. This CDR3 is built from 16 residues.